This TCR beta chain was identified during a study of shared clonotypes between healthy human individuals. General study results and limits: Four donors shared approximately 5% of their naive CD4 clonotypes.

Comments on this clone: The antigen is undetermined.

Free of recent acute infections or vaccinations, the donors were healthy HIV-negative adults. V dropped 3 bases and J dropped 6; count of bases not matched to a gene: 4. This CDR3 has 14 amino acids. The germline V gene has CDR1 SEHNR and CDR2 FQNEAQ (reference sequence). How the authors handled the data: Filtering was not the same, since immunoSEQ gave junction-only sequences without quality scores. Generated by immunoSEQ multiplex PCR, the TCRdb table keeps only in-frame clones and is missing some. V and J calls and clone size come straight from that table; D and trimming were deduced from the DNA. The sample shows 1.6 million or so clones, about 98.5% of them seen only once.

Material for sequencing was naive CD4+ T cells sorted from blood. Subset noted: CD45RA+ positively selected. The V and J genes are TRBV7-9 and TRBJ2-7; 11 bases are a match to TRBD2. This clonotype was sampled from a man aged 25 to 45 in good health. The CDR3: CASSFVGLAGEQYF. CDR3 in DNA: TGTGCCAGCAGCTTCGTTGGACTAGCGGGCGAGCAGTACTTC.